The 15 T cell receptor beta chains listed next were all sequenced from one sample in a study of T cell changes during pregnancy in multiple sclerosis. Sequencing was performed with immunoSEQ multiplex PCR; in TCRdb, only in-frame clones are kept and a portion is missing. The sample includes about 59,000 clones, more than 85% seen only once; the top ten take roughly 2.6%. Sample: CD8+ T cells from peripheral blood mononuclear cells, taken in the third trimester of pregnancy. These receptors came from a female donor with multiple sclerosis, enrolled in a pregnancy study.

The V and J genes are TRBV5-4 and TRBJ2-7; 10 bases are a match to TRBD1. Germline CDR1 reads SGHNT; CDR2 reads YYREEE (reference sequence). V gave up 4 bases and J gave up 3 bases; unmatched junction bases: 4. The CDR3 is 14 amino acids. The DNA of the CDR3 is TGTGCCAGCAGCCCCGGACAGGGGGGCTACGAGCAGTACTTC. This gives the protein CASSPGQGGYEQYF.

This clone was recorded once. The chain employs TRBV7-9 and TRBJ2-1, with 12 positions matching TRBD2. This CDR3 comprises 17 residues. Germline CDR1 SEHNR, CDR2 FQNEAQ (reference sequence). Trimming at V came to 2 bases and at J to 6 bases, leaving 8 bases not matched to a gene. The CDR3 DNA follows: TGTGCCAGCAGCTTACCGACTAGCGGGAGTCCAAGCAATGAGCAGTTCTTC. Protein: CASSLPTSGSPSNEQFF.

The J gene is TRBJ1-5, the V gene TRBV18; TRBD1 aligns across 7 bases. Germline V gene sequence: CDR1 KGHSH, CDR2 LQKENI. The CDR3 covers 14 residues. The J segment lost 6 bases and the V segment lost 6 bases, leaving 8 bases of the junction unmatched. CDR3 sequence: CASSPTGSSQPQHF. DNA for the CDR3: TGTGCCAGCTCCCCGACAGGGTCAAGTCAGCCCCAGCATTTT.

The chain links TRBV5-6 to TRBJ2-1; 8 bases align to TRBD1. J gave up 2 bases and V 4 bases, and 11 bases lay outside the gene matches. Germline V lookup: CDR1 SGHDT, CDR2 YYEEEE. CDR3 length: 17 residues. As DNA, the CDR3 is TGTGCCAGCAGCCAGCTTCTTACAGGGGGTGCCTACAATGAGCAGTTCTTC. It encodes CASSQLLTGGAYNEQFF.

This clone has only one observation. The CDR3 region is CAISESGGSKFHGQYF. Here the CDR3 DNA reads TGTGCCATCAGTGAGTCAGGCGGGAGCAAGTTTCATGGGCAGTACTTC. The chain uses TRBV10-3 and TRBJ2-7; 7 nucleotides match TRBD2. The germline gives CDR1 ENHRY, CDR2 SYGVKD. This CDR3 region has 16 residues. V dropped 0 bases and J dropped 9; count of bases not matched to a gene: 14.

In this sample, this clone turned up once. The genes are TRBV4-3 and TRBJ1-1; D remains ambiguous. Germline V lookup: CDR1 LGHNA, CDR2 YSLEER. CDR3 length: 13 residues. Trimming shortened V by 1 base and J by 1 base, and 4 bases separated the two germline ends. The CDR3, as DNA: TGCGCCAGCAGCCAAGCTTGGAACACTGAAGCTTTCTTT. Its translation is CASSQAWNTEAFF.

The rearrangement links TRBV19 to TRBJ2-5; D is perhaps TRBD1 (6 bases). The CDR3 contains 15 residues. Trimming took 3 bases from V and 4 from J, leaving 15 bases between them. CDR1 and CDR2 (germline): LNHDA, SQIVND (reference sequence). The CDR3 sequence is CASSIVLGQRETQYF. Written as DNA, the CDR3 is TGTGCCAGTAGTATCGTCCTAGGACAGCGAGAGACCCAGTACTTC.

The chain has TRBV27 and TRBJ2-1; the D gene is possibly TRBD1 (6 bases). In germline, CDR1 is MNHEY, CDR2 SMNVEV (reference sequence). V was pared by 2 bases and J by 5 bases, with 13 bases between. The CDR3 is made up of 15 amino acids. CDR3 in amino acids: CASSLRQGMDNEQFF. The CDR3 region has the DNA TGTGCCAGCAGTTTAAGGCAGGGGATGGACAATGAGCAGTTCTTC.

The CDR3 here is CATLSPSGEQYF. CDR3 DNA: TGTGCCACCCTTTCTCCCTCCGGCGAGCAGTACTTC. The chain employs TRBV15 and TRBJ2-7; D remains ambiguous. Trimming left V 8 bases short and J 6 bases short, with 14 bases between. The CDR3 spans 12 residues. Germline-derived CDR1 and CDR2 are LNHNV and YYDKDF (reference sequence).

This chain joins TRBV19 and TRBJ2-1; D might be TRBD1 (5 bases). This CDR3 has 14 residues. The V and J ends lost 5 bases and 1 base respectively, with 9 bases between them. The germline V gene has CDR1 LNHDA and CDR2 SQIVND (reference sequence). The CDR3 is CASSYQGSYNEQFF. The CDR3 bases are TGTGCCAGTAGTTATCAGGGTTCCTACAATGAGCAGTTCTTC.

This clone was found once. V and J are TRBV9 and TRBJ2-3; 7 bases fit TRBD1. Germline CDR1 reads SGDLS; CDR2 reads YYNGEE. CDR3 length: 19 amino acids. With V trimmed by 1 base and J by 2 bases, 16 bases remained unmatched. CDR3 nucleotide sequence: TGTGCCAGCAGCGTACAGGGGGAGCACACAGTACTATACACAGATACGCAGTATTTT. Amino acids: CASSVQGEHTVLYTDTQYF.

The rearrangement links TRBV27 to TRBJ1-2; a possible D gene is TRBD1 (5 bases). The CDR3 is 15 residues long. Trimming shortened V by 7 bases and J by 0 bases, and 15 bases separated the two germline ends. Germline CDR1 reads MNHEY; CDR2 reads SMNVEV (reference sequence). CDR3 in DNA: TGTGCCAGCAAACCCGGGGGAGCCTCTAACTATGGCTACACCTTC. Translating gives CASKPGGASNYGYTF.

This chain joins TRBV4-3 and TRBJ1-1; tentative D call: TRBD1 (5 bases). Trimming took 4 bases from V and 4 from J, leaving 13 bases between them. In germline, CDR1 is LGHNA, CDR2 YSLEER. The CDR3 sequence is 14 residues long. CDR3 sequence reads: CASSRGGIGTEAFF. The CDR3 nucleotides are TGCGCCAGCAGCCGCGGGGGGATAGGCACTGAAGCTTTCTTT.

This rearrangement joins TRBV27 to TRBJ2-1, with D possibly matching TRBD2 (6 bases). The CDR3 is made up of 15 amino acids. The V gene lost 7 bases and the J gene lost 8 bases, with 21 bases spanning the gap. The V gene's germline CDR1 is MNHEY and CDR2 SMNVEV (reference sequence). The CDR3 reads CASTLAGTSADEQFF. CDR3 DNA: TGTGCCAGCACCCTCGCCGGGACTTCGGCCGATGAGCAGTTCTTC.

The CDR3, as DNA: TGTGCCAGCAGCGAACAGGGTAACACTGAAGCTTTCTTT. It specifies CASSEQGNTEAFF. The rearrangement links TRBV13 to TRBJ1-1, with D possibly matching TRBD1 (6 bases). V was shortened by 5 bases and J by 2 bases, with 9 bases between the two germline ends. The CDR3 has 13 residues. Germline loops: CDR1 PRHDT, CDR2 FYEKMQ (reference sequence). Full variable domain (outside the CDR3, taken from reference TRBV13 and TRBJ1-1): AAGVIQSPRHLIKEKRETATLKCYPIPRHDTVYWYQQGPGQDPQFLISFYEKMQSDKGSIPDRFSAQQFSDYHSELNMSSLELGDSALYFCASSEQGNTEAFFGQGTRLTVV.